This paragraph reports one T cell receptor beta chain. The sample is drawn from a study of response to subunit inactivated influenza vaccine. TCRdb reanalysed the RT-PCR reads using MiXCR and keeps one entry per CDR3 protein. The table has some 540,000 distinct CDR3 sequences, 20% to 25% seen once. The germline gives CDR1 SQVTM, CDR2 ANQGSEA. CDR3 length equals 15 residues. V dropped 6 bases and J dropped 2; count of bases not matched to a gene: 6. These data also formed part of another study, on T cells expressing NK-cell markers. As reported in that work: Scientists made TCR beta cDNA using 5'RACE template switching with UMIs.

The chain joins TRBV29-1 to TRBJ2-3; 12 bases line up with TRBD2. The sample was CD4+ T cells sorted from PBMCs, taken 11 to 12 days after vaccination. The origin of this receptor is a man aged 45-65 years who received an inactivated influenza vaccine. The CDR3 bases are TGCAGCGTGGACGGACTAGCGGGAAACACAGATACGCAGTATTTT. As protein: CSVDGLAGNTDTQYF.